Listed below are T cell receptor beta chains from one sample, sequenced in a study of metastatic and nonmetastatic thyroid tumors. TCRdb re-called clones from the PCR reads using MiXCR. The table has some 21,000 clones, approximately 24% seen once. Material: blood. These receptors all stem from a male donor with papillary thyroid cancer or a benign thyroid nodule (not recorded which). Some clones in this sample may be carry-over from other donors' samples. The CDR3 runs from the conserved cysteine through the conserved F or W. A D gene is named only where the DNA matches it firmly. Clone size is not always given. Where it is, it says once, few, many or a class for expanded clones.

v_call: TRBV18; d_call: .; clone_size: many; j_call: TRBJ1-1; cdr3_aa: CASSPNIAGSNTEAFF; cdr3_nt: TGTGCCAGCTCACCAAATATCGCGGGTAGTAACACTGAAGCTTTCTTT
v_call: TRBV19; d_call: .; clone_size: once; j_call: TRBJ2-6; cdr3_aa: CATSGANVLTF; cdr3_nt: TGTGCCACCTCTGGGGCCAACGTCCTGACTTTC
v_call: TRBV7-9; d_call: TRBD1; clone_size: once; j_call: TRBJ2-5; cdr3_aa: CASSSYRGEETQYF; cdr3_nt: TGTGCCAGCAGCTCCTACAGGGGTGAGGAGACCCAGTACTTC
v_call: TRBV27; d_call: .; clone_size: few; j_call: TRBJ1-2; cdr3_aa: CASKGGAAINGYTF; cdr3_nt: TGTGCCTCCAAGGGGGGCGCAGCCATAAATGGCTACACCTTC
v_call: TRBV19; d_call: .; clone_size: few; j_call: TRBJ1-2; cdr3_aa: CASKDGNYGYTF; cdr3_nt: TGTGCCAGTAAAGACGGCAATTATGGCTACACCTTC
v_call: TRBV19; d_call: TRBD1; clone_size: .; j_call: TRBJ2-7; cdr3_aa: CASTPGQGTFYEQYF; cdr3_nt: TGTGCCAGTACCCCGGGACAGGGGACCTTTTACGAGCAGTACTTC
v_call: TRBV7-9; d_call: .; clone_size: .; j_call: TRBJ1-2; cdr3_aa: CASSIEQSGGYTF; cdr3_nt: TGTGCCAGCAGCATAGAACAGAGCGGAGGCTACACCTTC
v_call: TRBV6-4; d_call: .; clone_size: few; j_call: TRBJ2-7; cdr3_aa: CASRLGTHSYEQYF; cdr3_nt: TGTGCCAGCAGGTTGGGGACCCACTCCTACGAGCAGTACTTC
v_call: TRBV6-6; d_call: .; clone_size: few; j_call: TRBJ1-2; cdr3_aa: CASSYGQGNYGYTF; cdr3_nt: TGTGCCAGCAGTTACGGGCAGGGCAACTATGGCTACACCTTC
v_call: TRBV25-1; d_call: .; clone_size: .; j_call: TRBJ1-2; cdr3_aa: CASSEYAGAGYGYTF; cdr3_nt: TGTGCCAGCAGTGAATACGCGGGGGCCGGCTATGGCTACACCTTC
v_call: TRBV6-2/TRBV6-3; d_call: .; clone_size: .; j_call: TRBJ2-2; cdr3_aa: CASSYKEVGELFF; cdr3_nt: TGTGCCAGCAGTTATAAGGAGGTCGGGGAGCTGTTTTTT
v_call: TRBV7-2; d_call: TRBD1; clone_size: medium-sized; j_call: TRBJ1-1; cdr3_aa: CASSSARQGNTEAFF; cdr3_nt: TGTGCCAGCAGCTCAGCCCGACAGGGGAACACTGAAGCTTTCTTT
v_call: TRBV7-3; d_call: TRBD2; clone_size: many; j_call: TRBJ2-1; cdr3_aa: CASSRRGGQGPGTSVSSYNEQFF; cdr3_nt: TGTGCCAGCAGCAGAAGGGGTGGACAGGGCCCTGGGACTAGCGTTAGCTCCTACAATGAGCAGTTCTTC
v_call: TRBV6-1; d_call: .; clone_size: .; j_call: TRBJ2-1; cdr3_aa: CASGSGEPGGEQFF; cdr3_nt: TGTGCCAGCGGCTCCGGTGAACCCGGTGGTGAGCAGTTCTTC
v_call: TRBV6-2/TRBV6-3; d_call: .; clone_size: few; j_call: TRBJ1-2; cdr3_aa: CASSYSTGRELGYYGYTF; cdr3_nt: TGTGCCAGCAGTTACTCGACGGGCAGGGAACTCGGGTACTATGGCTACACCTTC
v_call: TRBV27; d_call: .; clone_size: medium-sized; j_call: TRBJ1-3; cdr3_aa: CASSFKGSGNTIYF; cdr3_nt: TGTGCCAGCAGTTTTAAGGGCTCTGGAAACACCATATATTTT
v_call: TRBV20-1; d_call: TRBD1; clone_size: many; j_call: TRBJ1-1; cdr3_aa: CSVVFQGTGGTEAFF; cdr3_nt: TGCAGTGTAGTATTTCAGGGGACAGGTGGCACTGAAGCTTTCTTT
v_call: TRBV30; d_call: TRBD2; clone_size: .; j_call: TRBJ2-7; cdr3_aa: CAWSPVAGGRYEQYF; cdr3_nt: TGTGCCTGGAGTCCGGTAGCGGGAGGAAGGTACGAGCAGTACTTC
v_call: TRBV3-1; d_call: TRBD1; clone_size: many; j_call: TRBJ2-1; cdr3_aa: CASSVYRDRDNEQFF; cdr3_nt: TGTGCCAGCAGTGTTTACCGGGACAGGGACAATGAGCAGTTCTTC
v_call: TRBV6-1; d_call: TRBD1; clone_size: few; j_call: TRBJ1-1; cdr3_aa: CASRGTGQGNTEAFF; cdr3_nt: TGTGCCAGCAGGGGGACGGGACAGGGGAACACTGAAGCTTTCTTT
v_call: TRBV20-1; d_call: TRBD2; clone_size: .; j_call: TRBJ2-3; cdr3_aa: CSARGLGGGSTDTQYF; cdr3_nt: TGCAGTGCTAGAGGCCTTGGCGGGGGAAGCACAGATACGCAGTATTTT
v_call: TRBV7-9; d_call: .; clone_size: .; j_call: TRBJ2-5; cdr3_aa: CASSLAGLLETQYF; cdr3_nt: TGTGCCAGCAGCTTAGCTGGGCTACTAGAGACCCAGTACTTC
v_call: TRBV6-2/TRBV6-3; d_call: .; clone_size: .; j_call: TRBJ1-6; cdr3_aa: CASSYSYREDSPLHF; cdr3_nt: TGTGCCAGCAGTTACTCGTACAGGGAAGATTCACCCCTCCACTTT
v_call: TRBV5-6; d_call: .; clone_size: .; j_call: TRBJ2-4; cdr3_aa: CASTKDSVNIQYF; cdr3_nt: TGTGCCAGCACCAAGGACAGCGTAAACATTCAGTACTTC
v_call: TRBV19; d_call: .; clone_size: medium-sized; j_call: TRBJ1-1; cdr3_aa: CASSVWNTEAFF; cdr3_nt: TGTGCCAGTAGTGTTTGGAACACTGAAGCTTTCTTT
v_call: TRBV19; d_call: TRBD2; clone_size: many; j_call: TRBJ2-3; cdr3_aa: CASSPGGLAGGSDTQYF; cdr3_nt: TGTGCCAGTAGTCCGGGGGGACTAGCCGGGGGATCAGATACGCAGTATTTT
v_call: TRBV11-2; d_call: TRBD2; clone_size: .; j_call: TRBJ2-3; cdr3_aa: CASSDGSSGTRTDTQYF; cdr3_nt: TGTGCCAGCAGCGACGGCTCTTCCGGGACTAGAACAGATACGCAGTATTTT
v_call: TRBV4-1; d_call: .; clone_size: .; j_call: TRBJ2-2; cdr3_aa: CASSQGTGFRELFF; cdr3_nt: TGCGCCAGCAGCCAAGGGACGGGTTTCCGGGAGCTGTTTTTT
v_call: TRBV12-5; d_call: .; clone_size: .; j_call: TRBJ2-5; cdr3_aa: CASGGTQAQETQYF; cdr3_nt: TGTGCTAGTGGTGGGACCCAAGCCCAAGAGACCCAGTACTTC
v_call: TRBV6-2/TRBV6-3; d_call: TRBD2; clone_size: few; j_call: TRBJ2-3; cdr3_aa: CASSYSWTSGYLSTDTQYF; cdr3_nt: TGTGCCAGCAGTTACTCGTGGACTAGCGGATACCTTAGCACAGATACGCAGTATTTT
v_call: TRBV5-1; d_call: .; clone_size: few; j_call: TRBJ2-7; cdr3_aa: CASSWQGSGYEQYF; cdr3_nt: TGCGCCAGCAGCTGGCAGGGGAGTGGGTACGAGCAGTACTTC
v_call: TRBV6-1; d_call: .; clone_size: .; j_call: TRBJ2-7; cdr3_aa: CASSTGPRYEQYF; cdr3_nt: TGTGCCAGCAGTACGGGACCACGTTACGAGCAGTACTTC
v_call: TRBV10-3; d_call: .; clone_size: .; j_call: TRBJ2-3; cdr3_aa: CAISESVSTDTQYF; cdr3_nt: TGTGCCATCAGTGAGTCTGTAAGCACAGATACGCAGTATTTT
v_call: TRBV20-1; d_call: .; clone_size: medium-sized; j_call: TRBJ2-3; cdr3_aa: CSARAPFAAPDTQYF; cdr3_nt: TGCAGTGCTAGGGCCCCCTTTGCGGCCCCAGATACGCAGTATTTT
v_call: TRBV30; d_call: TRBD1; clone_size: many; j_call: TRBJ1-3; cdr3_aa: CAWGTVYGNTIYF; cdr3_nt: TGTGCCTGGGGGACAGTCTATGGAAACACCATATATTTT
v_call: TRBV28; d_call: .; clone_size: .; j_call: TRBJ2-1; cdr3_aa: CASSPLQLGQFF; cdr3_nt: TGTGCCAGCAGTCCCCTGCAGTTGGGGCAGTTCTTC
v_call: TRBV10-3; d_call: TRBD2; clone_size: .; j_call: TRBJ2-1; cdr3_aa: CAISDTKGLAGVSEQFF; cdr3_nt: TGTGCCATCAGTGATACAAAGGGACTCGCGGGAGTTAGTGAGCAGTTCTTC
v_call: TRBV10-3; d_call: .; clone_size: .; j_call: TRBJ2-1; cdr3_aa: CAISERESSYNEQFF; cdr3_nt: TGTGCCATCAGTGAGCGGGAGAGCTCCTACAATGAGCAGTTCTTC
v_call: TRBV20-1; d_call: TRBD2; clone_size: medium-sized; j_call: TRBJ2-1; cdr3_aa: CSARGVARTSGESYNEQFF; cdr3_nt: TGCAGTGCTAGAGGGGTCGCTAGAACTAGCGGGGAGTCCTACAATGAGCAGTTCTTC
v_call: TRBV7-2; d_call: TRBD1; clone_size: .; j_call: TRBJ1-1; cdr3_aa: CASSWTGAAEAFF; cdr3_nt: TGTGCCAGCAGCTGGACAGGGGCGGCTGAAGCTTTCTTT
v_call: TRBV2; d_call: TRBD2; clone_size: .; j_call: TRBJ2-5; cdr3_aa: CASTVGLAGKETQYF; cdr3_nt: TGTGCCAGCACCGTCGGACTAGCGGGAAAGGAGACCCAGTACTTC
v_call: TRBV10-3; d_call: .; clone_size: medium-sized; j_call: TRBJ2-7; cdr3_aa: CAISERDREQYF; cdr3_nt: TGTGCCATCAGTGAACGCGACAGGGAGCAGTACTTC
v_call: TRBV5-1; d_call: .; clone_size: many; j_call: TRBJ1-2; cdr3_aa: CASSPVGGLPGDGYTF; cdr3_nt: TGCGCCAGCAGCCCTGTTGGGGGTCTCCCTGGGGATGGCTACACCTTC
v_call: TRBV6-6; d_call: .; clone_size: few; j_call: TRBJ2-6; cdr3_aa: CASSYGLFSGANVLTF; cdr3_nt: TGTGCCAGCAGTTACGGACTGTTCTCTGGGGCCAACGTCCTGACTTTC
v_call: TRBV28; d_call: .; clone_size: many; j_call: TRBJ2-5; cdr3_aa: CASSLALAGGETQYF; cdr3_nt: TGTGCCAGCAGTTTAGCCCTGGCTGGGGGGGAGACCCAGTACTTC
v_call: TRBV7-9; d_call: .; clone_size: few; j_call: TRBJ2-7; cdr3_aa: CASSFLCEQYF; cdr3_nt: TGTGCCAGCAGCTTCCTATGCGAGCAGTACTTC
v_call: TRBV7-2; d_call: .; clone_size: medium-sized; j_call: TRBJ2-2; cdr3_aa: CASSAQMGAGELFF; cdr3_nt: TGTGCCAGCAGCGCCCAGATGGGGGCTGGGGAGCTGTTTTTT
v_call: TRBV5-1; d_call: .; clone_size: .; j_call: TRBJ2-7; cdr3_aa: CASSLEAGSGYEQYF; cdr3_nt: TGCGCCAGCAGCTTGGAAGCCGGGTCTGGTTACGAGCAGTACTTC
v_call: TRBV5-1; d_call: .; clone_size: few; j_call: TRBJ1-1; cdr3_aa: CASSLKEAGHTEAFF; cdr3_nt: TGCGCCAGCAGCTTGAAAGAGGCAGGGCACACTGAAGCTTTCTTT
v_call: TRBV11-2; d_call: TRBD1; clone_size: .; j_call: TRBJ1-5; cdr3_aa: CASSLVGTGNQPQHF; cdr3_nt: TGTGCCAGCAGCTTAGTTGGGACAGGGAATCAGCCCCAGCATTTT
v_call: TRBV2; d_call: .; clone_size: large; j_call: TRBJ1-2; cdr3_aa: CASSDFAATNYGYTF; cdr3_nt: TGTGCCAGCAGTGATTTCGCAGCTACTAACTATGGCTACACCTTC
v_call: TRBV12-3/TRBV12-4; d_call: .; clone_size: .; j_call: TRBJ1-4; cdr3_aa: CASSSVNEKLFF; cdr3_nt: TGTGCCAGCAGTTCAGTAAATGAAAAACTGTTTTTT
v_call: TRBV4-3; d_call: .; clone_size: .; j_call: TRBJ2-3; cdr3_aa: CASSLDTGTDTQYF; cdr3_nt: TGCGCCAGCAGCCTCGACACAGGCACAGATACGCAGTATTTT